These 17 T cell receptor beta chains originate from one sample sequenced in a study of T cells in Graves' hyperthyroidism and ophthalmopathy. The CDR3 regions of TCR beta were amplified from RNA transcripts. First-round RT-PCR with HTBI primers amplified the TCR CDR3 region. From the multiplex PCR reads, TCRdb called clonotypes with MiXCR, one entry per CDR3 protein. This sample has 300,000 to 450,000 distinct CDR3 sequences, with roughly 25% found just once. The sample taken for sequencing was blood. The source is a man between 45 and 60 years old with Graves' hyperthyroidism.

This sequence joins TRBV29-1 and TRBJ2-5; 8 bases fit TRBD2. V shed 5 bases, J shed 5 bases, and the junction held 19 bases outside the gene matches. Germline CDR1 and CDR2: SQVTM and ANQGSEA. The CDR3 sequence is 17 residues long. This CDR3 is CSVSQASGRGLGETQYF. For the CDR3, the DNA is TGCAGCGTTTCCCAGGCTTCCGGGAGGGGCCTCGGGGAGACCCAGTACTTC.

This chain's CDR3 is CASSSGLAGVDNEQFF. DNA for the CDR3: TGTGCCAGCAGCTCGGGACTAGCGGGAGTAGACAATGAGCAGTTCTTC. The chain recombines TRBV27 with TRBJ2-1; TRBD2 matches at 14 bases. This CDR3 is 16 amino acids long. Germline V CDR1 and CDR2: MNHEY, SMNVEV (reference sequence). V gave up 6 bases and J gave up 5 bases; unmatched junction bases: 6.

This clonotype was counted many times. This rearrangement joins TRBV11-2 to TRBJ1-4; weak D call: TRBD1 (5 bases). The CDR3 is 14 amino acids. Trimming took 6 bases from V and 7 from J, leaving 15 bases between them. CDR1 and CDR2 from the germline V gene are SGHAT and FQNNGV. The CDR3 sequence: CASRPQGSGEKLFF. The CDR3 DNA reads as TGTGCCAGCAGACCGCAGGGATCTGGTGAAAAACTGTTTTTT.

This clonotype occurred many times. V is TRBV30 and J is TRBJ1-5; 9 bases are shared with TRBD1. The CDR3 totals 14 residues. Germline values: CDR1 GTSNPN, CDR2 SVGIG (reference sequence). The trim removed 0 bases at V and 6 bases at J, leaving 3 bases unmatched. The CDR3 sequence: CAWSVGTGSQPQHF. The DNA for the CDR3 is TGTGCCTGGAGTGTCGGGACAGGGAGTCAGCCCCAGCATTTT.

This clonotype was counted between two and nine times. The CDR3 region is CASSPRGGTRDEQFF. CDR3 sequence (DNA): TGTGCCAGCAGCCCGCGGGGGGGGACAAGGGATGAGCAGTTCTTC. J is TRBJ2-1 and V is TRBV11-3; 9 positions agree with TRBD2. The CDR3 extends over 15 amino acids. The ends lost 5 bases at V and 8 bases at J; junction bases unmatched: 10. Germline CDR1 SGHNT, CDR2 YENEEA.

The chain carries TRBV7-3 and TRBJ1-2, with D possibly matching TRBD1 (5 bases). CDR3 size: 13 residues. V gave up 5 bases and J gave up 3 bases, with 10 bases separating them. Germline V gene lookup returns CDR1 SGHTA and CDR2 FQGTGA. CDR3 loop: CASSHDRDYGYTF. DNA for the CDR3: TGTGCCAGCAGCCATGACAGAGACTATGGCTACACCTTC.

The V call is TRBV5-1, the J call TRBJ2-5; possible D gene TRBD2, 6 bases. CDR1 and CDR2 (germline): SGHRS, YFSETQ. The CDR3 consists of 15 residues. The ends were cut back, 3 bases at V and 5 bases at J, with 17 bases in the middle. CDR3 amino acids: CASSSGTLVGETQYF. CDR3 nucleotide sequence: TGCGCCAGCAGCTCCGGGACTCTGGTTGGGGAGACCCAGTACTTC.

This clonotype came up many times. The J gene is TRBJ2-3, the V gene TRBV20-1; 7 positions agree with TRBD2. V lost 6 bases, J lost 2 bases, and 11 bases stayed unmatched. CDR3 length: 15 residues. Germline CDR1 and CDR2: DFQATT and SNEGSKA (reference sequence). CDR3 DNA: TGCAGTGCCCCCTACCCAGCGGGATACACAGATACGCAGTATTTT. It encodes CSAPYPAGYTDTQYF.

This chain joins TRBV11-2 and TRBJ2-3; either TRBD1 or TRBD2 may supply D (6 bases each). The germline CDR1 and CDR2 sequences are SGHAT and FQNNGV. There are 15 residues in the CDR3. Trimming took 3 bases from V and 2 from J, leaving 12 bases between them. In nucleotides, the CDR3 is TGTGCCAGCAGCTTTCGGGGGCGCCTCACAGATACGCAGTATTTT. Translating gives CASSFRGRLTDTQYF.

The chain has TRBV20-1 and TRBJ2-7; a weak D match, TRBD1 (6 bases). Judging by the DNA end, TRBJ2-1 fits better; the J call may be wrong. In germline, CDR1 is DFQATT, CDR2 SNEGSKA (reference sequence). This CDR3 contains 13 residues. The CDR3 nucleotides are TGCAGTGTCCAAGGACAGCGGACCTACGAGCAGTTCTTC. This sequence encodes CSVQGQRTYEQFF.

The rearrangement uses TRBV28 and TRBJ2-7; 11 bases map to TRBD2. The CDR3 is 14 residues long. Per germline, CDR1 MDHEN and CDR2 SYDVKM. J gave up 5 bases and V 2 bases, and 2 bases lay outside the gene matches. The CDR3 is CASSLIAGGNEQYF. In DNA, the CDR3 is TGTGCCAGCAGTTTAATAGCGGGAGGGAACGAGCAGTACTTC.

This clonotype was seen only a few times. The CDR3 is CASSPYISGANVLTF. In DNA, the CDR3 is TGTGCCAGCAGCCCATACATCTCTGGGGCCAACGTCCTGACTTTC. V usage is TRBV12-3 or TRBV12-4 and J usage is TRBJ2-6, with D unresolved. The ends were cut back, 6 bases at V and 0 bases at J, with 9 bases in the middle. CDR3 length: 15 residues.

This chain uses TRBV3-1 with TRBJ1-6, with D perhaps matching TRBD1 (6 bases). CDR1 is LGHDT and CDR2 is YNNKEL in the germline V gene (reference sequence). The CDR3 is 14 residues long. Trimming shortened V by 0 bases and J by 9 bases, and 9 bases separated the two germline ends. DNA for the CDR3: TGTGCCAGCAGCCAAGAGACAGGCGGTTCACCCCTCCACTTT. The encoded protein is CASSQETGGSPLHF.

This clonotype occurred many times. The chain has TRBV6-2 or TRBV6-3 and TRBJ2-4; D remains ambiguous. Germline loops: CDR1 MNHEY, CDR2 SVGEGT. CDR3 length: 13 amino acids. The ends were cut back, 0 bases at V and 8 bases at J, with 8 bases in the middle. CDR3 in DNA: TGTGCCAGCAGTTACTCGGAGTTGGACATTCAGTACTTC. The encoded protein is CASSYSELDIQYF.

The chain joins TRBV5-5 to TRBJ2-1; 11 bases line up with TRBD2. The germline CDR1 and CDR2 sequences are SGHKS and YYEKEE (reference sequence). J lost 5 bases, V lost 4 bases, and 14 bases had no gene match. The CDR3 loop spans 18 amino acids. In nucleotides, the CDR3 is TGTGCCAGCAGCCAAGATCCCCAGGGACTAGCGGACGACAATGAGCAGTTCTTC. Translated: CASSQDPQGLADDNEQFF.

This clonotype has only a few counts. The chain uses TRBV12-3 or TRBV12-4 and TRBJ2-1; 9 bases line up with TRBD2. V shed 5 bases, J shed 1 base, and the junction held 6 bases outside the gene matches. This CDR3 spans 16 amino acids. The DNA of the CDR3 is TGTGCCAGCAGTCACACTAGCGGGCCGTCCTACAATGAGCAGTTCTTC. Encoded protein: CASSHTSGPSYNEQFF.

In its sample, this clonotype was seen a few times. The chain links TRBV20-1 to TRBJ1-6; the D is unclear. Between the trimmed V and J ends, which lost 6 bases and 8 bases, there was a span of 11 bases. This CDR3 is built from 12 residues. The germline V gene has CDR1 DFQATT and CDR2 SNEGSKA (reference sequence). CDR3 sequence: CSAEGPDSPLHF. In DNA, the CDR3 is TGCAGTGCCGAGGGTCCAGATTCACCCCTCCACTTT.